This TCR beta chain was recorded in a study of cytomegalovirus exposure and HLA in healthy donors. Study-wide points: Follow-up analysis later connected one missense variant in DCLRE1C with trimming of TCR beta V- and J-genes. A later analysis associated 16,000 or so TCR beta sequences with HLA alleles at a 0.05 false discovery rate.

Note on this clone: Its target is not known.

The PCR contained 60 Vbeta and 13 Jbeta primers. Per the original methods: In a later analysis, the count reached 80 million or so unique TCR beta chains, with 10 million to 14 million shared. The protocol was immunoSEQ multiplex PCR, while the TCRdb copy is restricted to in-frame clones and leaves out a portion. V and J calls and clone size are as listed in that table; D and trimming were resolved from the DNA. Altogether approximately 86,000 clones are present, around three quarters being singletons, with the ten largest covering around 2.8%. This CDR3 is built from 13 residues. The V end was cut by 5 bases, the J end by 3 bases, with 13 bases between. Germline V gene sequence: CDR1 GTSNPN, CDR2 SVGIG (reference sequence).

The chain employs TRBV30 and TRBJ1-1; weak D call: TRBD1 (5 bases). This receptor was obtained from a man aged 35-49 years in good health and CMV-seronegative. Sequencing was carried out using PBMCs. The CDR3 region has the DNA TGTGCCTGGGCAGTGGGGGGTTACACTGAAGCTTTCTTT. Translated, it gives CAWAVGGYTEAFF. Filled out from reference TRBV30 and TRBJ1-1, the complete variable domain reads SQTIHQWPATLVQPVGSPLSLECTVEGTSNPNLYWYRQAAGRGLQLLFYSVGIGQISSEVPQNLSASRPQDRQFILSSKKLLLSDSGFYLCAWAVGGYTEAFFGQGTRLTVV.